The 13 T cell receptor beta chains reported below all come from one sample, sequenced in a study of blood T cell repertoires in COVID-19. Sequencing used immunoSEQ multiplex PCR; TCRdb keeps in-frame clones, though not all of them. The sample carries roughly 78,000 clones, approximately 85% recorded once. Sequences were obtained from peripheral blood. These receptors originate from a man in his fifties or sixties with acute or convalescent COVID-19.

The gene calls are TRBV6-5 and TRBJ2-5; D is possibly TRBD1 (5 bases). Germline CDR1 is MNHEY and CDR2 is SVGAGI. V was shortened by 4 bases and J by 5 bases, with 20 bases between the two germline ends. CDR3 length equals 16 residues. DNA of the CDR3: TGTGCCAGCAGTTTCTCCACTACAGGAGCCGTGGAGACCCAGTACTTC. The encoded protein is CASSFSTTGAVETQYF.

The chain couples TRBV5-6 to TRBJ1-2; the D gene is possibly TRBD1 (6 bases). The V end lost 2 bases, the J end lost 1 base, and 9 bases lay between the germline ends. In germline, CDR1 is SGHDT, CDR2 YYEEEE. The CDR3 is 14 residues long. CDR3: CASSFGGLNYGYTF. The CDR3, as DNA: TGTGCCAGCAGCTTCGGGGGGCTTAACTATGGCTACACCTTC.

The chain uses TRBV5-1 and TRBJ2-5, with TRBD1 matching over 9 bases. The J segment lost 4 bases and the V segment lost 0 bases, leaving 4 bases of the junction unmatched. The CDR3 contains 15 residues. Germline lookup yields CDR1 SGHRS and CDR2 YFSETQ. The CDR3 DNA sequence: TGCGCCAGCAGCTTGGACACAGGGGGCGGAGAGACCCAGTACTTC. As protein: CASSLDTGGGETQYF.

The J gene is TRBJ1-2, the V gene TRBV28; 7 nucleotides line up with TRBD1. There are 17 residues in the CDR3. Looked up from germline, CDR1 is MDHEN and CDR2 is SYDVKM. J was trimmed by 4 bases and V by 8 bases; bases with no gene match: 19. In DNA, the CDR3 is TGTGCCAGCGTATATTCCGGGACAGCACGGCCCCCCTATGGCTACACCTTC. This codes for CASVYSGTARPPYGYTF.

J is TRBJ2-2 and V is TRBV3-1 (or the pseudogene TRBV3-2); a possible D gene is TRBD1 (5 bases). The CDR3 has 15 residues. Germline CDR1 is LGHDT and CDR2 is YNNKEL (reference sequence). The V and J ends lost 4 bases and 1 base respectively, with 10 bases between them. The chain's CDR3 is CASSLTGQNTGELFF. The CDR3 bases are TGTGCCAGCAGCCTGACCGGACAGAACACCGGGGAGCTGTTTTTT.

The CDR3 here is CASMNRAYTDTQYF. The CDR3 DNA reads as TGTGCCAGTATGAACAGGGCATACACAGATACGCAGTATTTT. The chain joins TRBV19 to TRBJ2-3, with a weak D call TRBD1 (6 bases). Germline V gives CDR1 LNHDA, CDR2 SQIVND (reference sequence). V was cut by 7 bases and J by 2 bases, with 13 bases left in between. There are 14 residues in the CDR3.

V and J are TRBV5-6 and TRBJ1-1; 8 bases agree with TRBD1. Germline V lookup: CDR1 SGHDT, CDR2 YYEEEE. The CDR3 runs 16 residues. The ends lost 4 bases at V and 7 bases at J; junction bases unmatched: 15. CDR3 sequence: CASSTAGQGMSVEAFF. CDR3 nucleotides: TGTGCCAGCAGCACGGCCGGACAGGGCATGTCGGTTGAAGCTTTCTTT.

This sequence joins TRBV5-1 and TRBJ1-1, with D uncertain. The CDR3 spans 14 residues. From germline, CDR1 is SGHRS and CDR2 YFSETQ. Trimming stripped 0 bases from V and 1 base from J, with 7 bases between. The CDR3 spells CASSLDRANTEAFF. CDR3 bases: TGCGCCAGCAGCTTGGACAGAGCGAACACTGAAGCTTTCTTT.

V gene TRBV13 combines with J gene TRBJ2-7, with D perhaps matching TRBD1 (6 bases). Trimming pared 4 bases from V and 2 bases from J, leaving 9 bases between. The germline V gene encodes CDR1 PRHDT and CDR2 FYEKMQ (reference sequence). The CDR3 has 13 residues. CDR3 loop: CASSSQGTYEQYF. CDR3 coding DNA: TGTGCCAGCAGCTCACAGGGTACCTACGAGCAGTACTTC.

The chain uses TRBV5-5 and TRBJ1-5, with a tentative D call TRBD1 (5 bases). The CDR3 covers 14 residues. Germline CDR1 is SGHKS and CDR2 is YYEKEE (reference sequence). With 1 base removed from V and 7 bases from J, the gap between germline ends came to 12 bases. CDR3 in DNA: TGTGCCAGCAGCTTGACACAGGTTGACCAGCCCCAGCATTTT. Protein product: CASSLTQVDQPQHF.

This chain uses TRBV27 with TRBJ2-1; 8 bases are shared with TRBD1. The V and J ends lost 5 bases and 7 bases, in that order; junction bases with no gene match: 7. Per germline, CDR1 MNHEY and CDR2 SMNVEV (reference sequence). This CDR3 region has 14 residues. CDR3 in amino acids: CASSPQTGENEQFF. The CDR3 DNA reads as TGTGCCAGCAGTCCCCAGACAGGGGAAAATGAGCAGTTCTTC.

The chain is built from TRBV3-1 (or the pseudogene TRBV3-2) and TRBJ1-2; D uncertain. Germline assignment: CDR1 LGHDT and CDR2 YNNKEL (reference sequence). CDR3 length: 14 amino acids. V lost 4 bases, J lost 5 bases, and 14 bases lay in between. The CDR3 protein is CASSPPSRLYGYTF. The CDR3 coding sequence is TGTGCCAGCAGCCCACCGTCGAGGTTGTATGGCTACACCTTC.

This clone came up a few times. The J gene is TRBJ1-2, the V gene TRBV7-9; D not resolved. Per the germline V gene, CDR1 is SEHNR and CDR2 is FQNEAQ (reference sequence). V lost 2 bases and J lost 3, with 7 bases in between. CDR3 length: 13 amino acids. In DNA, the CDR3 is TGTGCCAGCAGCTTAAGAGACTACTATGGCTACACCTTC. Translated: CASSLRDYYGYTF.